Each of the 24 T cell receptor beta chains below was sequenced from the same sample in a study of T cells after yellow fever vaccination. TCRdb called the 5' RACE reads again in MiXCR, with one record for every CDR3 protein. The sample has under 300,000 distinct CDR3 sequences, under 15% seen once. Sequencing used CD4+ T cells sorted from PBMCs, obtained 45 days after the yellow fever booster vaccination. These receptors were obtained from a man aged 30-40 years who received the YFV17D yellow fever vaccine.

Only a few counts were recorded for this clonotype. The chain carries TRBV12-3 or TRBV12-4 and TRBJ1-1, with 11 bases fitting TRBD1. The CDR3 is 14 amino acids. V lost 4 bases and J lost 6; bases outside the gene matches: 4. The CDR3 loop reads CASSWTGGGAEAFF. CDR3 DNA: TGTGCCAGCAGTTGGACAGGGGGCGGTGCTGAAGCTTTCTTT.

The rearrangement links TRBV6-7 to TRBJ2-7, with 15 bases identical to TRBD2. TRBV6-7 belongs to the ORF category, with a function that is uncertain. CDR3 length equals 17 residues. The V segment lost 6 bases and the J segment 6 bases; nucleotides outside the gene matches: 12. The CDR3 spells CASSHGLAGGGRCEQYF. The CDR3 DNA reads TGTGCCAGCAGCCACGGACTAGCGGGAGGGGGACGATGCGAGCAGTACTTC.

V gene TRBV20-1 combines with J gene TRBJ2-7, with 10 bases fitting TRBD1. In germline, CDR1 is DFQATT, CDR2 SNEGSKA (reference sequence). J was trimmed by 2 bases and V by 6 bases; bases with no gene match: 7. This CDR3 has 14 residues. Here the CDR3 reads CSAQPGQGPYEQYF. CDR3 DNA sequence: TGCAGTGCGCAACCGGGACAGGGGCCCTACGAGCAGTACTTC.

The V gene is TRBV7-9, the J gene TRBJ2-3; D might be TRBD1 or TRBD2, each matching 5 bases. Germline CDR1 reads SEHNR; CDR2 reads FQNEAQ (reference sequence). Between the trimmed V and J ends, which lost 7 bases and 4 bases, there was a span of 12 bases. The CDR3 is 13 amino acids. This chain's CDR3 is CASTWGSPDTQYF. CDR3 bases: TGTGCCAGCACGTGGGGGAGTCCAGATACGCAGTATTTT.

The chain couples TRBV10-3 to TRBJ2-1; TRBD2 aligns across 14 bases. The germline V gene encodes CDR1 ENHRY and CDR2 SYGVKD. This CDR3 spans 15 amino acids. J was trimmed by 5 bases and V by 10 bases; bases with no gene match: 7. CDR3 region: CATGLAGAGNNEQFF. The CDR3 region has the DNA TGTGCCACGGGACTAGCGGGAGCAGGTAACAATGAGCAGTTCTTC.

V gene TRBV24-1 combines with J gene TRBJ2-5; TRBD1 matches 12 bases. Germline assignment: CDR1 KGHDR and CDR2 SFDVKD. After removal of 5 bases from V and 5 bases from J, the junction contained 8 bases not matched to a gene. The CDR3 is 16 amino acids. The CDR3 coding sequence is TGTGCCACCAGTGGGGCCGGGACAGGGGGCTGGGAGACCCAGTACTTC. It translates to CATSGAGTGGWETQYF.

The J gene is TRBJ1-5, the V gene TRBV5-1; TRBD1 might be the D (5 bases). V lost 4 bases and J 6 bases, leaving 17 bases between the germline ends. Germline CDR1 and CDR2: SGHRS and YFSETQ. This CDR3 is built from 15 residues. The DNA of the CDR3 is TGCGCCAGCAGCCCCTTGGCGGGGGGAGGTCAGCCCCAGCATTTT. This sequence encodes CASSPLAGGGQPQHF.

In this sample, this clonotype turned up a few times. The chain has TRBV12-3 or TRBV12-4 and TRBJ2-7, with 7 nucleotides matching TRBD1. The length of the CDR3 is 14 residues. V was pared by 10 bases and J by 2 bases, with 11 bases of the junction left unmatched. The CDR3 DNA follows: TGTGCCACGAACCCCGGGACAGCGACCTACGAGCAGTACTTC. Its translation is CATNPGTATYEQYF.

This clonotype was seen many times. The V call is TRBV7-6, the J call TRBJ2-5; tentatively, D is TRBD2 (5 bases). CDR3 length: 13 residues. Germline loops: CDR1 SGHVS, CDR2 FNYEAQ. V was pared by 3 bases and J by 7 bases, with 12 bases between. CDR3 coding DNA: TGTGCCAGCAGCTTGAGGGAGAAAGGGACCCAGTACTTC. It translates to CASSLREKGTQYF.

V usage is TRBV27 and J usage is TRBJ2-7, with unresolved D. This CDR3 comprises 14 residues. V shed 3 bases and J shed 0 bases, with 9 bases lying between them. The germline V gene has CDR1 MNHEY and CDR2 SMNVEV (reference sequence). For the CDR3, the DNA is TGTGCCAGCAGTTTCGACCTGAGCTCCTACGAGCAGTACTTC. Its protein is CASSFDLSSYEQYF.

This clonotype has only a few counts. The V call is TRBV5-1, the J call TRBJ2-2; TRBD1 might be the D (6 bases). Per the germline V gene, CDR1 is SGHRS and CDR2 is YFSETQ. CDR3 length equals 14 residues. V gave up 6 bases and J gave up 7 bases, with 16 bases separating them. Here the CDR3 reads CASTPNRVHGELFF. The CDR3 nucleotides read TGCGCCAGCACTCCAAACAGGGTGCACGGGGAGCTGTTTTTT.

This clonotype turned up a few times. The chain carries TRBV12-3 or TRBV12-4 and TRBJ2-7, with 13 bases lining up with TRBD2. V lost 6 bases, J lost 2 bases, and 4 bases stayed unmatched. The CDR3 runs to 15 residues. The CDR3, as DNA: TGTGCCAGCAGCCCACTAGCGGGAGGGGCCTACGAGCAGTACTTC. Its translation: CASSPLAGGAYEQYF.

This sequence joins TRBV20-1 and TRBJ2-7; TRBD2 matches 10 bases. V dropped 0 bases and J dropped 7; count of bases not matched to a gene: 6. The CDR3 totals 14 residues. CDR1 and CDR2 (germline): DFQATT, SNEGSKA (reference sequence). The CDR3 coding sequence is TGCAGTGCTAGAGAGCCTAGCGGGAGTATTGAGCAGTACTTC. This sequence encodes CSAREPSGSIEQYF.

This clonotype was counted only a few times. This chain connects TRBV5-5 to TRBJ1-2; tentative D call: TRBD1 (5 bases). From germline, CDR1 is SGHKS and CDR2 YYEKEE (reference sequence). The CDR3 runs to 14 residues. V shed 0 bases and J shed 6 bases, with 12 bases lying between them. In nucleotides, the CDR3 is TGTGCCAGCAGCTTGGCCGGTAGGGGCCATGGCTACACCTTC. Its protein product is CASSLAGRGHGYTF.

This clonotype has only a few counts. V usage is TRBV20-1 and J usage is TRBJ2-3, with D possibly being TRBD1 (7 bases). V was pared by 6 bases and J by 9 bases, with 25 bases between. Germline V gene data show CDR1 as DFQATT and CDR2 as SNEGSKA (reference sequence). CDR3 length equals 15 residues. CDR3: CSAHIGAGGPRTQYF. CDR3 in DNA: TGCAGTGCCCACATTGGGGCAGGGGGGCCCCGGACGCAGTATTTT.

This clonotype was seen a handful of times. The J gene is TRBJ2-2, the V gene TRBV9, with D possibly TRBD1 on 5 matching bases. The CDR3 contains 13 residues. In germline, CDR1 is SGDLS, CDR2 YYNGEE. The CDR3 protein is CASGQSNTGELFF. DNA of the CDR3: TGTGCTTCAGGACAATCTAACACCGGGGAGCTGTTTTTT. Variable domain in full (rest from reference TRBV9 and TRBJ2-2): DSGVTQTPKHLITATGQRVTLRCSPRSGDLSVYWYQQSLDQGLQFLIQYYNGEERAKGNILERFSAQQFPDLHSELNLSSLELGDSALYFCASGQSNTGELFFGEGSRLTVL.

This clonotype was observed a few times. The gene calls are TRBV7-8 and TRBJ2-7; no firm D call. The germline gives CDR1 SGHVS, CDR2 FQNEAQ. CDR3 size: 15 residues. V was clipped by 3 bases and J by 2 bases, with 14 bases between them. The DNA for the CDR3 is TGTGCCAGCAGCTTCCAGCCGGCGGTGACCTACGAGCAGTACTTC. This sequence encodes CASSFQPAVTYEQYF.

The chain joins TRBV29-1 to TRBJ1-2, with 9 bases that match TRBD1. Germline values: CDR1 SQVTM, CDR2 ANQGSEA. CDR3 length equals 12 residues. The CDR3, as DNA: TGCAGGGGACAGGGCCTCCGCTATGGCTACACCTTC. It specifies CRGQGLRYGYTF. Full variable domain (missing parts from reference TRBV29-1 and TRBJ1-2): SAVISQKPSRDICQRGTSLTIQCQVDSQVTMMFWYRQQPGQSLTLIATANQGSEATYESGFVIDKFPISRPNLTFSTLTVSNMSPEDSSIYLCRGQGLRYGYTFGSGTRLTVV.

This clonotype was seen only a few times. V and J are TRBV24-1 and TRBJ2-3; 7 bases map to TRBD2. The germline V gene has CDR1 KGHDR and CDR2 SFDVKD. J gave up 5 bases and V 5 bases, and 6 bases lay outside the gene matches. The CDR3 runs 14 residues. The CDR3 region is CATSAAGVGDTQYF. CDR3 coding DNA: TGTGCCACCAGTGCCGCGGGAGTGGGAGATACGCAGTATTTT.

The rearrangement uses TRBV18 and TRBJ2-2; a weak D match, TRBD2 (5 bases). The germline CDR1 and CDR2 sequences are KGHSH and LQKENI. V was pared by 4 bases and J by 5 bases, with 14 bases between. The CDR3 covers 15 residues. CDR3 in DNA: TGTGCCAGCTCACTTAAGCGGCTGAGTACCGGGGAGCTGTTTTTT. Its protein product is CASSLKRLSTGELFF.

In its sample, this clonotype was seen a few times. This chain connects TRBV12-3 or TRBV12-4 to TRBJ1-1, with 10 bases identical to TRBD1. With V trimmed by 6 bases and J by 4 bases, 11 bases remained unmatched. This CDR3 is 16 amino acids long. The CDR3 sequence is CASRTPGTGERTEAFF. The CDR3, as DNA: TGTGCCAGCAGGACTCCCGGGACAGGGGAACGCACTGAAGCTTTCTTT.

This clonotype was found a few times. This chain connects TRBV6-2 or TRBV6-3 to TRBJ2-3; weak D call: TRBD1 (6 bases). The CDR3 is 14 amino acids. Per germline, CDR1 MNHEY and CDR2 SVGEGT. V was shortened by 6 bases and J by 6 bases, with 16 bases between the two germline ends. The CDR3 reads CASRRSAGEDTQYF. In DNA, the CDR3 is TGTGCCAGCAGAAGGTCCGCAGGGGAGGATACGCAGTATTTT.

The rearrangement links TRBV11-2 to TRBJ2-5, with a possible D match to TRBD2 (6 bases). V lost 1 base, J lost 5 bases, and 11 bases lay in between. Looked up from germline, CDR1 is SGHAT and CDR2 is FQNNGV. CDR3 length equals 14 residues. The CDR3, as DNA: TGTGCCAGCAGCTTAGCGGGAGTTTTTGAGACCCAGTACTTC. This codes for CASSLAGVFETQYF.

This clonotype was observed a few times. The chain recombines TRBV5-1 with TRBJ2-7; TRBD2 matches at 8 bases. After removal of 2 bases from V and 3 bases from J, the junction contained 7 bases not matched to a gene. Per germline, CDR1 SGHRS and CDR2 YFSETQ. The CDR3 is 15 residues long. The CDR3 DNA is TGCGCCAGCAGCTTCAGACTAGCGACTAACTACGAGCAGTACTTC. Its protein is CASSFRLATNYEQYF.